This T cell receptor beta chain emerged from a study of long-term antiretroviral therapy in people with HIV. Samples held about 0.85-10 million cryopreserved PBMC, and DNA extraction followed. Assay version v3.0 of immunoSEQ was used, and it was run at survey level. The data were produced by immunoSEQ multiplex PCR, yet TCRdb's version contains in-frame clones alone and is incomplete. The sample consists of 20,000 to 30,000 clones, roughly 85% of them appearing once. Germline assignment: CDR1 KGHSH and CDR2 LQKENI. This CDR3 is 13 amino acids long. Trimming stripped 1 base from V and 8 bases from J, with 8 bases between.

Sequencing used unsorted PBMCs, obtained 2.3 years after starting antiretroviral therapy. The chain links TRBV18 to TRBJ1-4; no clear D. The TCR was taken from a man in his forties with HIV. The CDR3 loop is CASSPQSEEKLFF. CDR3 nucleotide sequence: TGTGCCAGCTCACCACAAAGTGAAGAAAAACTGTTTTTT.